This T cell receptor beta chain was recorded in a study of human T cells and chemical hapten exposure listed by TCRdb under 2021. Background for the entire study: For sensitization, 2% DPC in acetone was applied to a 2 cm by 2 cm area of upper inner arm skin. Throughout the study period of about 22 weeks, patients also received therapeutic DPC doses to the scalp every week. Patch testing on the upper back used Finn chambers containing 0.01% DPC, with scoring done after 6 days according to International Contact Dermatitis Research Group standards. The patient cohort, mostly female, included alopecia areata with under or over 50% scalp involvement, alopecia totalis and alopecia universalis. The libraries were sequenced as a pool, and the TCR yield per sample differed mostly because of small variations in library volumes within the pool. This study followed changes in the peripheral blood TCR repertoire in vivo during primary and secondary sensitization of alopecia patients to the hapten diphenylcyclopropenone (DPC). Blood samples were taken from patients before sensitization (week 0) and then at 2, 6 and about 24 weeks after DPC sensitization. For TCR sequencing, blood came from about 29 alopecia patients at anywhere from one to four time points (pre-sensitization, 2, 6 and 24 weeks). What the authors observed across the whole study: Expanded TCRs formed significantly more large CDR3 similarity clusters than pre-sensitization or healthy control sets, consistent with antigen-driven responses. After repeated subsampling, changes were observed in the strength of the expansion versus patch-test correlation and in the threshold at which the correlation became significant. DPC sensitization did not change how many TCRs were above 1 in 1000 frequency, and no evidence was found of alterations in global repertoire structure. Because every patient had alopecia, a presumed autoimmune disease, the patients' immune response might differ from that of healthy individuals. The number of PT1 expanded TCRs positively correlated with patch test score, significant at thresholds 8, 16 and 32 but not 4.

Read against the paper, the sample's time point label means: pre-sensitization, week 0. Sample treatment or condition, as interpreted from the label and publication: therapeutic diphenylcyclopropenone sensitization with weekly scalp DPC. At each patch-test visit, blood was drawn before the patch test was applied. Patients were considered eligible if aged 18 to 70, diagnosed with alopecia and deemed suitable for DPC therapy, and patients were excluded if pregnant. Total RNA was extracted from unfractionated whole blood that had been collected in Tempus Blood RNA tubes. The CDR3 sequence holds 17 residues, the cysteine and phenylalanine included. The read is trimmed to its CDR3 DNA, 51 bases read in frame from base 1. Trimming removed 2 bases from V and 1 base from J, leaving 12 bases between the germline ends. CDR1 and CDR2 are read off the germline V gene as MNHEY and SVGAGI. Libraries were constructed by RACE. The sample was run on a NextSeq 500. During library preparation, unique molecular identifiers were attached to individual cDNA molecules so that TCRs could be counted quantitatively and reproducibly. From each blood RNA sample, both TCR alpha and TCR beta chains were sequenced. Processing in the source paper ran as follows. Samples had a median of roughly 87,000 TCRs, with a range from roughly 23,224 to 700,000. V, J and CDR3 annotation of the TCR reads was performed with the Decombinator software suite. For the PS versus PT1 abundance plots, all samples were subsampled to the same number of TCRs (28,000). TCRs were defined as expanded if absent before sensitization and observed at least eight times at the 2-week time point. TCRdb cleaned the public reads at Q25 with fastp, built clones with MiXCR and kept in-frame beta chains. Rows merge per CDR3 protein into single entries with the most common DNA and genes. Clone size and V and J calls follow TCRdb, not the original study. Within this sample are about 74,000 distinct CDR3 sequences, with 13% to 15% of them counted one time only. Approximately 4.6% of the sample lies in the top ten.

Concerning this clonotype itself: Its cognate antigen has yet to be identified. Base qualities are not recorded, but no much larger clone differs from it by a single base.

The source is a woman aged 50 to 60 with alopecia areata. Some clones in this sample may be carry-over from other donors' samples. The rearrangement joined TRBV6-5 to TRBJ2-6, with the identity of the D gene unclear. The specimen was whole blood, collected in connection with sensitization to the hapten diphenylcyclopropenone (DPC). The CDR3 amino acid sequence is: CASSYGWLSSGANVLTF. The nucleotide sequence is given as TGTGCCAGCAGTTACGGTTGGCTTAGTTCTGGGGCCAACGTCCTGACTTTC.